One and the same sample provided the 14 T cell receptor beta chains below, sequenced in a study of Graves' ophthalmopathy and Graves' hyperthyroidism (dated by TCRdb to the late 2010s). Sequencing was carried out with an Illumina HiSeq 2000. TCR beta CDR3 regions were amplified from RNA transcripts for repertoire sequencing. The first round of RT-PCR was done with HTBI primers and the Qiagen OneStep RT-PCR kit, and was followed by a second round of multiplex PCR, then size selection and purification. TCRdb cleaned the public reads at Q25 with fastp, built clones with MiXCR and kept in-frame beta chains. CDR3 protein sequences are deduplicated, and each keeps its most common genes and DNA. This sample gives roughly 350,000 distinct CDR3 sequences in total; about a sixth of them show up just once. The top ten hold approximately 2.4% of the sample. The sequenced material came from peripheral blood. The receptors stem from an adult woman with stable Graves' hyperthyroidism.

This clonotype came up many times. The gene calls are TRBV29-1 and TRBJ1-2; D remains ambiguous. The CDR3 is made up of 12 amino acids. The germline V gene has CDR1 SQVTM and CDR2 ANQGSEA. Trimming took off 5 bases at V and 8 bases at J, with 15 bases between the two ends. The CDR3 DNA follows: TGCAGCGTTAGGGAGCGGGTTGAGGGCTACACCTTC. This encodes CSVRERVEGYTF.

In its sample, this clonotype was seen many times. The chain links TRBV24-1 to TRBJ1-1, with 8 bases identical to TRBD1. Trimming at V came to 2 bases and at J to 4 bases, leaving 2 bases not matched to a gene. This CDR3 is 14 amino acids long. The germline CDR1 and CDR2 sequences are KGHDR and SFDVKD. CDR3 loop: CATSDSGGSTEAFF. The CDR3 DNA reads TGTGCCACCAGTGATTCAGGGGGCAGCACTGAAGCTTTCTTT.

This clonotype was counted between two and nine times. The CDR3: CASSQAVAAYNSPLHF. The CDR3 bases are TGCGCCAGCAGCCAAGCTGTAGCAGCCTATAATTCACCCCTCCACTTT. The gene calls are TRBV4-1 and TRBJ1-6, with D unclear. There are 16 residues in the CDR3. The ends were cut back, 1 base at V and 2 bases at J, with 9 bases in the middle. Germline CDR1 and CDR2: MGHRA and YSYEKL.

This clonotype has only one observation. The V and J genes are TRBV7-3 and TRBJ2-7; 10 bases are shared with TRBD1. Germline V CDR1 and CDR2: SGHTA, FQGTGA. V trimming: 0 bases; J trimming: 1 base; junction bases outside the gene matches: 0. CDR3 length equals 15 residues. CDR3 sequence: CASSLTGQGSYEQYF. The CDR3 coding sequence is TGTGCCAGCAGCTTAACGGGACAGGGGTCCTACGAGCAGTACTTC.

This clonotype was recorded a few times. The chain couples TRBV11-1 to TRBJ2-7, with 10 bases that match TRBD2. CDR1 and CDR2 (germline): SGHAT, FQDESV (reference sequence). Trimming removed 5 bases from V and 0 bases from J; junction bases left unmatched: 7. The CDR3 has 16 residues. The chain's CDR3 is CASSPAASGSSYEQYF. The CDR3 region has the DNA TGTGCCAGCAGCCCCGCCGCTAGCGGGAGCTCCTACGAGCAGTACTTC.

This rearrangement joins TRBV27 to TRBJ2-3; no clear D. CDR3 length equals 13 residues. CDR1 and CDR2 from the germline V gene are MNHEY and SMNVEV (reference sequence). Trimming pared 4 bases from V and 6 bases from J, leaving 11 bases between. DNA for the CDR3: TGTGCCAGCAGTTATATGGATGCCGATACGCAGTATTTT. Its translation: CASSYMDADTQYF.

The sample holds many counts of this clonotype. DNA for the CDR3: TGTGCCAGCAGTGACCACAGGGTTACTGGAAACACCATATATTTT. This gives the protein CASSDHRVTGNTIYF. The chain carries TRBV6-1 and TRBJ1-3; weak D call: TRBD1 (6 bases). Germline CDR1 is MNHNS and CDR2 is SASEGT. V lost 3 bases and J 2 bases, leaving 11 bases between the germline ends. This CDR3 is 15 amino acids long.

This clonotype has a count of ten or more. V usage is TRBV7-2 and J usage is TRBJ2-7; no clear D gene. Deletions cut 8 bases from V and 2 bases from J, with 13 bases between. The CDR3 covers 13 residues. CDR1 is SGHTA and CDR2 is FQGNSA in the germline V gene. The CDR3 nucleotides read TGTGCCAGCGCCGATGGGGTGCCCTACGAGCAGTACTTC. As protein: CASADGVPYEQYF. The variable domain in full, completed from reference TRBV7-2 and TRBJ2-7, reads GAGVSQSPSNKVTEKGKDVELRCDPISGHTALYWYRQSLGQGLEFLIYFQGNSAPDKSGLPSDRFSAERTGGSVSTLTIQRTQQEDSAVYLCASADGVPYEQYFGPGTRLTVT.

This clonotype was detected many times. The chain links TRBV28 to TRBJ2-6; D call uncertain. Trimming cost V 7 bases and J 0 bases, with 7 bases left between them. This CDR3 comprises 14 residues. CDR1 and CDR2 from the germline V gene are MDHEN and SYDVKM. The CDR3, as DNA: TGTGCCAGCACGCGAATCTCTGGGGCCAACGTCCTGACTTTC. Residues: CASTRISGANVLTF.

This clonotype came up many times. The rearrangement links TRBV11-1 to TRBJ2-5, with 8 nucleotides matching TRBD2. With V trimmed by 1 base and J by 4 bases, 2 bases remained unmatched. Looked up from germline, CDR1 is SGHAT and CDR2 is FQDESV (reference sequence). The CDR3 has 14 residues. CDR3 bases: TGTGCCAGCAGCTTAGAGAGCGGGAGAGAGACCCAGTACTTC. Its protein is CASSLESGRETQYF.

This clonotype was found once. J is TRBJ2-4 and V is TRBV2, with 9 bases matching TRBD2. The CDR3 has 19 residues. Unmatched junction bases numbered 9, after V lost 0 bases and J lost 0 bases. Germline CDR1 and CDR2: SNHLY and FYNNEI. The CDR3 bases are TGTGCCAGCAGTGAAGCGGATAGCGGGGGATTAATAGCCAAAAACATTCAGTACTTC. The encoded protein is CASSEADSGGLIAKNIQYF.

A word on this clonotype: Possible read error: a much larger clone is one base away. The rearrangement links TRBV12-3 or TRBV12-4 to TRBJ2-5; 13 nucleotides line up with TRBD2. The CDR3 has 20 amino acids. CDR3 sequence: CVSSLRARGLAGRKTETQYF. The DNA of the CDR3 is TGTGTCAGCAGTTTAAGGGCCCGGGGACTAGCGGGAAGGAAGACGGAGACCCAGTACTTC.

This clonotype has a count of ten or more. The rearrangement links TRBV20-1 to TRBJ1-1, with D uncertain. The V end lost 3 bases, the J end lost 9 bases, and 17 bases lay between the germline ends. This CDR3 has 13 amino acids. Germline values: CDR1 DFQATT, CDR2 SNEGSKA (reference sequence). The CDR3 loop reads CSARYAPDLQAFF. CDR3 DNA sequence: TGCAGTGCTAGGTATGCGCCCGACCTACAAGCTTTCTTT.

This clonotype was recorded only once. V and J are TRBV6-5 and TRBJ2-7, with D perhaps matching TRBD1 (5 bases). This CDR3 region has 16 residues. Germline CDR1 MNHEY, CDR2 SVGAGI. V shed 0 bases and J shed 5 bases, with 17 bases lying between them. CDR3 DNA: TGTGCCAGCAGTTACTCGTCGGACACCTATTGGAACGAGCAGTACGTC. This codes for CASSYSSDTYWNEQYV.